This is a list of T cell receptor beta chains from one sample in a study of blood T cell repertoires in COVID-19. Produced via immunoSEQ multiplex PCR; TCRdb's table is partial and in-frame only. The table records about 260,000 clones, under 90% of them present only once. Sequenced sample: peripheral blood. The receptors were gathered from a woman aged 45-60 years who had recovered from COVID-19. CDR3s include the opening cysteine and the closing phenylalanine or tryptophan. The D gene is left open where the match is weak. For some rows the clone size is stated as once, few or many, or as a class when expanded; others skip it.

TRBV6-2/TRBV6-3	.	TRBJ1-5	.	CASSKPRDLPPSNQPQHF	TGTGCCAGCAGTAAACCCCGGGATTTGCCCCCTAGCAATCAGCCCCAGCATTTT
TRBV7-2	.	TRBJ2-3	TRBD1	CASSKGGQGRTDTQYF	TGTGCCAGCAGCAAGGGAGGACAGGGCCGCACAGATACGCAGTATTTT
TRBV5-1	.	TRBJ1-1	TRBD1	CASSLPIGGLNTEAFF	TGCGCCAGCAGCTTGCCCATAGGGGGCTTGAACACTGAAGCTTTCTTT
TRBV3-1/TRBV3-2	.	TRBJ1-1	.	CASSQSERKNTEAFF	TGTGCCAGCAGCCAATCGGAGCGGAAAAACACTGAAGCTTTCTTT
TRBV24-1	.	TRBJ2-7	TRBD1	CATSDFAVGGQGARDWSEQYF	TGTGCCACCAGTGATTTCGCGGTCGGTGGGCAGGGGGCGAGGGACTGGTCTGAGCAGTACTTC
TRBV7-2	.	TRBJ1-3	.	CASSFPTAGNTIYF	TGTGCCAGCAGCTTTCCGACAGCCGGAAACACCATATATTTT
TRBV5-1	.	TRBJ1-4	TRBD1	CASSGTDTATNEKLFF	TGCGCCAGCAGCGGGACAGATACTGCAACTAATGAAAAACTGTTTTTT
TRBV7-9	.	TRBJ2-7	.	CASSRSGLTYEQYF	TGTGCCAGCAGCCGAAGCGGGCTTACCTACGAGCAGTACTTC
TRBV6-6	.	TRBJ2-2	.	CASSQDLIDNTGELFF	TGTGCCAGCAGCCAAGACTTAATAGATAACACCGGGGAGCTGTTTTTT
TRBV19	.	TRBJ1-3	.	CASSAHTGNSGNTIYF	TGTGCCAGTAGTGCGCATACAGGAAACTCTGGAAACACCATATATTTT
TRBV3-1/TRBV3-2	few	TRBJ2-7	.	CASSQKAGRASDEQYF	TGTGCCAGCAGCCAAAAAGCGGGCAGGGCAAGCGACGAGCAGTACTTC
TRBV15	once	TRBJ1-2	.	CATSRDRSTNYGYTF	TGTGCCACCAGCAGAGATCGCAGTACTAACTATGGCTACACCTTC
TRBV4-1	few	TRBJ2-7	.	CASSHTTATYYEQYF	TGCGCCAGCAGCCATACGACAGCCACTTACTACGAGCAGTACTTC
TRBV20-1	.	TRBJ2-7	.	CSARSGHEQYF	TGCAGTGCGCGTTCTGGGCACGAGCAGTACTTC
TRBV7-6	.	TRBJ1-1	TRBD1	CASGFGRGREGTEAFF	TGTGCCAGCGGGTTTGGCAGGGGGCGCGAGGGTACTGAAGCTTTCTTT
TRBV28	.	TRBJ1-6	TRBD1	CASSLRYRGDSPLHF	TGTGCCAGCAGTTTACGGTACAGGGGGGATTCACCCCTCCACTTT
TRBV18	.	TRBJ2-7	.	CASSPPSSGEQYF	TGTGCCAGCTCACCACCGTCATCGGGAGAGCAGTACTTC
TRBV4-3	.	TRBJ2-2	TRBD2	CASSQDQKGLAGGTGELFF	TGCGCCAGCAGCCAGGACCAAAAGGGACTAGCGGGAGGTACCGGGGAGCTGTTTTTT
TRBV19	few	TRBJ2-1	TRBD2	CASSIGWRGRSSYNEQFF	TGTGCCAGTAGTATCGGGTGGCGCGGGAGGAGCTCCTACAATGAGCAGTTCTTC
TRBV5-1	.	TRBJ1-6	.	CASSLGLADSPLHF	TGCGCCAGCAGCTTGGGGCTCGCCGATTCACCCCTCCACTTT
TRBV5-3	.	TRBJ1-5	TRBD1	CARSWDRPHRGWGYQPQHF	TGTGCCAGAAGCTGGGACAGGCCGCACCGAGGTTGGGGTTATCAGCCCCAGCATTTT
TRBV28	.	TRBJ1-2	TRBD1	CASSSRGQGTIYGYTF	TGTGCCAGCAGTTCCCGTGGACAGGGGACCATCTATGGCTACACCTTC
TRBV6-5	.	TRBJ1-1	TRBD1	CASSSETGGLAFF	TGTGCCAGCAGTTCCGAAACAGGGGGCTTAGCTTTCTTT
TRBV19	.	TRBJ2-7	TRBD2	CASSATSGSSYEQYF	TGTGCCAGTAGTGCCACTAGCGGGAGCTCCTACGAGCAGTACTTC
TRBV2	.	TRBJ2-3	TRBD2	CASRPGGTQYF	TGTGCCAGCAGGCCGGGAGGGACGCAGTATTTT
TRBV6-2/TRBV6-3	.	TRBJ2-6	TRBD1	CASSLPTGGLLSGANVLTF	TGTGCCAGCAGTCTGCCGACAGGGGGCCTACTCTCTGGGGCCAACGTCCTGACTTTC
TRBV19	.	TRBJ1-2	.	CASRTPGEFNYGYTF	TGTGCCAGTAGGACTCCGGGGGAGTTTAACTATGGCTACACCTTC
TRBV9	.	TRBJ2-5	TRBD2	CASSSGLAGGETQYF	TGTGCCAGCAGCTCGGGACTAGCGGGAGGAGAGACCCAGTACTTC
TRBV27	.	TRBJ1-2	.	CASSSLQGAYGYTF	TGTGCCAGCAGTTCCCTACAGGGTGCCTATGGCTACACCTTC
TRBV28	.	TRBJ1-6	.	CAGSRIDNSPLHF	TGTGCTGGGAGCAGGATAGATAATTCACCCCTCCACTTT
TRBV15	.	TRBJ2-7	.	CATSRDTSGAYEQYF	TGTGCCACCAGCAGAGATACCAGCGGAGCCTACGAGCAGTACTTC
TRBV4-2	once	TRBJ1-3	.	CASSQEASNSGNTIYF	TGTGCCAGCAGCCAAGAGGCCTCAAACTCTGGAAACACCATATATTTT
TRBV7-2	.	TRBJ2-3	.	CASSLSVTTDTQYF	TGTGCCAGCAGCTTATCGGTTACCACAGATACGCAGTATTTT
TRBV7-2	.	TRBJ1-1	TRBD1	CASSLDRGNTEAFF	TGTGCCAGCAGCTTAGACAGGGGGAACACTGAAGCTTTCTTT
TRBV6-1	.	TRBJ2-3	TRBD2	CASSGGLAGVLTTDTQYF	TGTGCCAGCAGTGGTGGGCTAGCGGGAGTTCTTACGACCGATACGCAGTATTTT
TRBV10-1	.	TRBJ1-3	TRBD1	CAGVGQEGNTIYF	TGCGCCGGCGTGGGACAGGAGGGAAACACCATATATTTT
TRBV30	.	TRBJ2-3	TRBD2	CACGLTSGGTDSTDTQYF	TGTGCCTGTGGGTTGACTAGCGGGGGAACAGATAGCACAGATACGCAGTATTTT
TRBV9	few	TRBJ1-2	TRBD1	CASSAGGTEIRNYGYTF	TGTGCCAGCAGCGCTGGGGGGACAGAGATACGAAACTATGGCTACACCTTC